This T cell receptor (beta chain) was identified during a study of cytomegalovirus exposure and HLA in healthy donors. Study-level points and caveats: Reportedly, a later analysis found an Asian-associated ancestry cluster had fewer N-insertions than the roughly 700-donor mean.

The J segment lost 0 bases and the V segment lost 5 bases, leaving 11 bases of the junction unmatched. The germline CDR1 and CDR2 sequences are SGHTA and FQGNSA. The CDR3 length is 19 residues. The PCR employed 60 Vbeta primers together with 13 Jbeta primers. Sequencing was performed with immunoSEQ multiplex PCR; in TCRdb, only in-frame clones are kept and a portion is missing. The sample has 150,000 to 200,000 clones, around 72% seen once. Comments on this clone: Its specificity is not known.

This TCR was sampled from a woman aged 35 to 49 in good health and CMV-seropositive. This chain uses TRBV7-2 with TRBJ1-6, with 9 bases aligning to TRBD1. The specimen was PBMCs. In DNA form, the CDR3 reads TGTGCCAGCAGCCACGGGACAGGGACGCGGAGCTCCTATAATTCACCCCTCCACTTT. Its translation is CASSHGTGTRSSYNSPLHF.